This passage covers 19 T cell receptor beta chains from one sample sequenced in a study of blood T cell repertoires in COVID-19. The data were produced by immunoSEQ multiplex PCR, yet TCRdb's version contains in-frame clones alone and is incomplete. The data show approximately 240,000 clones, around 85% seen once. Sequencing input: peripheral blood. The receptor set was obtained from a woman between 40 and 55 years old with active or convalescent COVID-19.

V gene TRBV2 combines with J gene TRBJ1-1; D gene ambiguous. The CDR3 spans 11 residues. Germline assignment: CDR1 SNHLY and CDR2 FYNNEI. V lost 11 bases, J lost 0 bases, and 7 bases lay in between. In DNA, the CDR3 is TGTGCCGTCGAGGTGAACACTGAAGCTTTCTTT. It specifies CAVEVNTEAFF.

DNA of the CDR3: TGTGCCAGCAGCTTTTGGTCCGGACAGGGGAACTATGGCTACACCTTC. This encodes CASSFWSGQGNYGYTF. V and J are TRBV5-6 and TRBJ1-2, with 9 bases that match TRBD1. The ends lost 2 bases at V and 2 bases at J; junction bases unmatched: 7. Germline V lookup: CDR1 SGHDT, CDR2 YYEEEE. CDR3 size: 16 residues.

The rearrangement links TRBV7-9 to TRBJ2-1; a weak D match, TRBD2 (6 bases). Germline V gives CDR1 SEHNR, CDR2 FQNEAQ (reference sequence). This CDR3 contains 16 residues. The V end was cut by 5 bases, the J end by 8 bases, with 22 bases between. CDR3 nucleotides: TGTGCCAGCAGCCCAAGTTATTCTCGTCGCGGGGATGAGCAGTTCTTC. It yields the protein CASSPSYSRRGDEQFF.

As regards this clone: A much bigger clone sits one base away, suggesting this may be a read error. The CDR3 protein is CASSPDSNYGYTF. As DNA, the CDR3 is TGTGCCAGCAGCCCCGACAGTAACTATGGCTACACCTTC. V is TRBV12-3 or TRBV12-4 and J is TRBJ1-2, with a weak D call TRBD1 (5 bases). This CDR3 contains 13 residues. Trimming removed 6 bases from V and 1 base from J, with 9 bases in between.

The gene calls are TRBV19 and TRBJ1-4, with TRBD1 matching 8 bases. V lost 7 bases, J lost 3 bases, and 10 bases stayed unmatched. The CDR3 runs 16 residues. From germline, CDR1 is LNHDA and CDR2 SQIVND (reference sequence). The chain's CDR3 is CASTKVTGVSNEKLFF. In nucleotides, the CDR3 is TGTGCCAGTACCAAAGTGACAGGGGTTTCTAATGAAAAACTGTTTTTT.

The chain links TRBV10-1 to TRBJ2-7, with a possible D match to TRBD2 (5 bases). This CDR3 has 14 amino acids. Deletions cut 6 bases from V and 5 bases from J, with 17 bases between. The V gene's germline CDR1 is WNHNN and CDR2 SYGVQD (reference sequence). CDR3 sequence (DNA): TGCGCCAGCAGCGCATCGGGAACTGACCACGAGCAGTACTTC. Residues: CASSASGTDHEQYF.

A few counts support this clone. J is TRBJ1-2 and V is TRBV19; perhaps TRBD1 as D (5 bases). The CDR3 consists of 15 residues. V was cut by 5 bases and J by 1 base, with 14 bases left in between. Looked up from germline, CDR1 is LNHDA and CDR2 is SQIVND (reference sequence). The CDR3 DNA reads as TGTGCCAGTAGTCCAGGACACATCGTTAACTATGGCTACACCTTC. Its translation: CASSPGHIVNYGYTF.

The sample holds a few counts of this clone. CDR3 amino acids: CASSEAFGVRGYTF. The CDR3 nucleotides are TGTGCCAGCAGTGAAGCTTTCGGGGTCAGGGGCTACACCTTC. The chain employs TRBV6-1 and TRBJ1-2, with no clear D. Germline V gene sequence: CDR1 MNHNS, CDR2 SASEGT. V shed 0 bases and J shed 8 bases, with 13 bases lying between them. The CDR3 consists of 14 residues.

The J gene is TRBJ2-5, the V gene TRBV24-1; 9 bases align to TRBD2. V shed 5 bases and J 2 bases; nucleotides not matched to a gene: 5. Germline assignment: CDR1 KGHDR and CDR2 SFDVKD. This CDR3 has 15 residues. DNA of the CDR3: TGTGCCACCAGTGCCGGGACTAGCAGACAAGAGACCCAGTACTTC. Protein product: CATSAGTSRQETQYF.

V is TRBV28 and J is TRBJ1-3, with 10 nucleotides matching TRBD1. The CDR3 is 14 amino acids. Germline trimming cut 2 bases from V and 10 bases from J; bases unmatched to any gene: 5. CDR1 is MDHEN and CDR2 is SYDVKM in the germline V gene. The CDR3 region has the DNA TGTGCCAGCAGTTTAGGGACAGGGGTGGGGACCATATATTTT. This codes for CASSLGTGVGTIYF.

CDR3 bases: TGTGCCAGCAGTGACTCGAGCGGACTACAAGAGACCCAGTACTTC. Translating it yields CASSDSSGLQETQYF. The J gene is TRBJ2-5, the V gene TRBV6-4, with a weak D call TRBD2 (6 bases). CDR1 and CDR2 (germline): MRHNA, SNTAGT. The CDR3 is 15 residues long. V dropped 0 bases and J dropped 2 bases, with 10 bases sitting between them.

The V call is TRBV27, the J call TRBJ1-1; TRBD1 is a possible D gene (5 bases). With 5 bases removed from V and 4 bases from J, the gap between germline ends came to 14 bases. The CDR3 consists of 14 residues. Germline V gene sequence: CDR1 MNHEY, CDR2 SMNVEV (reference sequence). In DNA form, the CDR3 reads TGTGCCAGCAGTCCTCGACAGATTCTCACTGAAGCTTTCTTT. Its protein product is CASSPRQILTEAFF.

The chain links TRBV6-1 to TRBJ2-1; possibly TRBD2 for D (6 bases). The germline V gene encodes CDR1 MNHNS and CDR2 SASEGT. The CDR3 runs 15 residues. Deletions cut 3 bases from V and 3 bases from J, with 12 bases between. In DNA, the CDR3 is TGTGCCAGCAGTGACCCCGGGACTGTCTACAATGAGCAGTTCTTC. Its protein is CASSDPGTVYNEQFF.

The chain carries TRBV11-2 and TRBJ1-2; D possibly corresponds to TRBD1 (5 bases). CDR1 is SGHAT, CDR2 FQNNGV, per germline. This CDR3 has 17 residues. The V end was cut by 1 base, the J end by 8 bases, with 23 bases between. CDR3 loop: CASSLAGTHITGGGYTF. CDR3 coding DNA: TGTGCCAGCAGCTTAGCCGGGACCCACATAACGGGGGGGGGCTACACCTTC.

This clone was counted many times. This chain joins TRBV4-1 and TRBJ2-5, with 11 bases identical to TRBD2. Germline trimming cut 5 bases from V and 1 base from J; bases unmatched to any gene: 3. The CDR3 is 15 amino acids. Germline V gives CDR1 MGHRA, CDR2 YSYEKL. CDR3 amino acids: CASSLAGGIQETQYF. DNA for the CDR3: TGCGCCAGCAGCTTAGCGGGGGGGATCCAAGAGACCCAGTACTTC.

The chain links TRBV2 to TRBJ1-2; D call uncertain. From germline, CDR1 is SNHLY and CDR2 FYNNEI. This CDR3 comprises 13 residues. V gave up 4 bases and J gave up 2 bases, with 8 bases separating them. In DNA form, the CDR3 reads TGTGCCAGCAGTGGGCGGCAGAACTATGGCTACACCTTC. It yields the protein CASSGRQNYGYTF.

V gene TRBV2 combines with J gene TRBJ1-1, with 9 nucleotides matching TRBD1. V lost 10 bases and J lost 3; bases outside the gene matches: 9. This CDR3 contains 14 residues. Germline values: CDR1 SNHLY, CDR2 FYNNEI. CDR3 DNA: TGTGCCACCAGAATTACAGGGGGCTACACTGAAGCTTTCTTT. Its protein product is CATRITGGYTEAFF.

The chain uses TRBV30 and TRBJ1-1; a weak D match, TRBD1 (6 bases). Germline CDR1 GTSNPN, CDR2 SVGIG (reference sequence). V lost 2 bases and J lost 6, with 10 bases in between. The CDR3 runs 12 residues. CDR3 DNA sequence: TGTGCCTGGAGTTTCAGGGGCGCTGAAGCTTTCTTT. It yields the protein CAWSFRGAEAFF.

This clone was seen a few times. The DNA of the CDR3 is TGTGCCAGCAGCTTAGGCAGGGGGCAGATCTATGGCTACACCTTC. Residues: CASSLGRGQIYGYTF. This chain connects TRBV7-9 to TRBJ1-2; the match to TRBD1 covers 8 bases. The CDR3 has 15 residues. Trimming took 1 base from V and 4 from J; bases not matched to a gene: 5. Germline-derived CDR1 and CDR2 are SEHNR and FQNEAQ (reference sequence).